A single sample gave rise to the 16 T cell receptor beta chains below, sequenced in a study of breast tumors, draining lymph nodes, adjacent tissues. Using its own MiXCR run on the multiplex PCR reads, TCRdb lists one record per CDR3 protein. The sample contains approximately 130,000 distinct CDR3 sequences, roughly 20% of which appear only once. Axillary draining lymph nodes of breast cancer patients supplied the node samples. The sample taken for sequencing was axillary lymph node tissue. Receptor source: a female donor with breast cancer. Some clones in this sample may be carry-over from other donors' samples.

This clonotype was seen more than once but under ten times. This chain uses TRBV6-5 with TRBJ2-1, with D perhaps TRBD1 (6 bases). CDR1 MNHEY and CDR2 SVGAGI come from the germline V gene. CDR3 length equals 14 residues. V lost 9 bases and J lost 7, with 19 bases in between. In DNA, the CDR3 is TGTGCCAGTGACAATACAGGGAATGGGAATGAGCAGTTCTTC. This codes for CASDNTGNGNEQFF.

This clonotype has at least ten counts. The rearrangement uses TRBV6-5 and TRBJ2-3; tentative D call: TRBD1 (6 bases). The germline V gene has CDR1 MNHEY and CDR2 SVGAGI. V shed 10 bases and J shed 1 base, with 9 bases lying between them. This CDR3 has 12 amino acids. As DNA, the CDR3 is TGTGCCACTAAGGGGGGCACAGATACGCAGTATTTT. Translating it yields CATKGGTDTQYF.

With respect to this clonotype: The CDR3 ends on some other residue instead of the conserved phenylalanine or tryptophan, so this is likely a read error. This chain joins TRBV19 and TRBJ2-2; D is perhaps TRBD1 or TRBD2 (6 bases each). The ends were cut back, 3 bases at V and 2 bases at J, with 16 bases in the middle. Germline V CDR1 and CDR2: LNHDA, SQIVND (reference sequence). The CDR3 consists of 17 residues. CDR3 sequence: CASSIDGRGLNTGELFS. The CDR3 coding sequence is TGTGCCAGTAGTATCGATGGCAGGGGACTCAACACCGGGGAGCTGTTTTCT.

This clonotype was seen many times. V and J are TRBV10-1 and TRBJ2-7; 8 nucleotides align to TRBD1. Germline loops: CDR1 WNHNN, CDR2 SYGVQD (reference sequence). V was pared by 5 bases and J by 6 bases, with 12 bases of the junction left unmatched. The CDR3 has 15 amino acids. CDR3 DNA: TGCGCCAGCAGTCAGGGGGCGACGGGATCGGCCGAGCAGTACTTC. It is translated as CASSQGATGSAEQYF.

This clonotype was recorded at least ten times. The rearrangement joins TRBV2 to TRBJ2-7; D is ambiguous. Trimming removed 2 bases from V and 2 bases from J, with 7 bases in between. The CDR3 extends over 13 amino acids. Germline CDR1 reads SNHLY; CDR2 reads FYNNEI. The CDR3 spells CASSEFSTYEQYF. In nucleotides, the CDR3 is TGTGCCAGCAGTGAATTTTCAACCTACGAGCAGTACTTC.

This clonotype has a count of ten or more. The chain couples TRBV9 to TRBJ1-2; D unclear. Trimming shortened V by 3 bases and J by 2 bases, and 8 bases separated the two germline ends. Germline loops: CDR1 SGDLS, CDR2 YYNGEE. CDR3 size: 13 residues. As DNA, the CDR3 is TGTGCCAGCAGCGGAATTAAGAACTATGGCTACACCTTC. The encoded protein is CASSGIKNYGYTF. Using reference TRBV9 and TRBJ1-2 for the parts outside the CDR3, the full variable domain is DSGVTQTPKHLITATGQRVTLRCSPRSGDLSVYWYQQSLDQGLQFLIQYYNGEERAKGNILERFSAQQFPDLHSELNLSSLELGDSALYFCASSGIKNYGYTFGSGTRLTVV.

In this sample, this clonotype turned up many times. The J gene is TRBJ2-7, the V gene TRBV5-6; D assignment may be TRBD1 or TRBD2 (5 bases each). The CDR3 is 14 amino acids. Trimming removed 0 bases from V and 5 bases from J, with 12 bases in between. The germline gives CDR1 SGHDT, CDR2 YYEEEE. CDR3 protein: CASSLDGTVHEQYF. The CDR3 coding sequence is TGTGCCAGCAGCTTGGATGGGACCGTCCACGAGCAGTACTTC. Complete variable domain (other parts from reference TRBV5-6 and TRBJ2-7): DAGVTQSPTHLIKTRGQQVTLRCSPKSGHDTVSWYQQALGQGPQFIFQYYEEEERQRGNFPDRFSGHQFPNYSSELNVNALLLGDSALYLCASSLDGTVHEQYFGPGTRLTVT.

This clonotype was detected ten times or more. V gene TRBV2 combines with J gene TRBJ1-4; weak D call: TRBD1 (5 bases). The CDR3 totals 15 residues. Germline-derived CDR1 and CDR2 are SNHLY and FYNNEI. V was shortened by 6 bases and J by 1 base, with 12 bases between the two germline ends. DNA of the CDR3: TGTGCCAGCAGCGTTACTGGGGGAACTAATGAAAAACTGTTTTTT. Residues: CASSVTGGTNEKLFF.

This clonotype was recorded many times. V usage is TRBV7-8 and J usage is TRBJ1-2, with D unclear. V lost 5 bases to trimming and J lost 8 bases, with 18 bases between them. Germline CDR1 is SGHVS and CDR2 is FQNEAQ. The CDR3 covers 14 residues. DNA for the CDR3: TGTGCCAGCAGCCCCAGGTCGGGAGATGGGGGCTACACCTTC. Its protein is CASSPRSGDGGYTF.

This clonotype was detected ten times or more. J is TRBJ2-2 and V is TRBV7-9, with TRBD2 matching over 9 bases. Germline V gene data show CDR1 as SEHNR and CDR2 as FQNEAQ (reference sequence). Germline trimming cut 5 bases from V and 14 bases from J; bases unmatched to any gene: 6. The CDR3 has 12 residues. CDR3 nucleotides: TGTGCCAGCAGCCAAAGCGGGAGGTCACTGTTTTTT. This gives the protein CASSQSGRSLFF.

This clonotype was seen only a few times. This clone may be a read error of a much larger clone one base away. As the CDR3 is not closed by the conserved phenylalanine or tryptophan, this likely results from a read error. J is TRBJ2-1 and V is TRBV7-8; TRBD2 agrees at 11 bases. Per germline, CDR1 SGHVS and CDR2 FQNEAQ. This CDR3 region has 16 residues. J lost 0 bases, V lost 5 bases, and 3 bases had no gene match. DNA of the CDR3: TGTGCCAGCAGCAGTGGGACTAGCGGCTCCTACAATGAGCAGTTCCTC. It is translated as CASSSGTSGSYNEQFL.

Many counts were recorded for this clonotype. The chain employs TRBV6-5 and TRBJ1-2, with unresolved D. The CDR3 runs 15 residues. Trimming removed 0 bases from V and 2 bases from J, with 10 bases in between. Per germline, CDR1 MNHEY and CDR2 SVGAGI. This CDR3 is CASSYSGAGNYGYTF. Here the CDR3 DNA reads TGTGCCAGCAGTTACTCCGGTGCCGGGAACTATGGCTACACCTTC.

This clonotype was seen many times. The J gene is TRBJ2-3, the V gene TRBV30; the D call may be TRBD1 or TRBD2 (5 bases each). The CDR3 has 13 residues. CDR1 and CDR2 (germline): GTSNPN, SVGIG (reference sequence). Trimming took off 1 base at V and 2 bases at J, with 7 bases between the two ends. The CDR3 region is CAWSAGHTDTQYF. The DNA of the CDR3 is TGTGCCTGGAGTGCGGGGCACACAGATACGCAGTATTTT.

This clonotype was found a few times. The chain has TRBV28 and TRBJ2-5, with a weak D call TRBD2 (5 bases). With 6 bases removed from V and 1 base from J, the gap between germline ends came to 9 bases. Per germline, CDR1 MDHEN and CDR2 SYDVKM. The CDR3 length is 13 residues. The CDR3 loop reads CASSRGFQETQYF. The CDR3 coding sequence is TGTGCCAGCAGCCGAGGGTTCCAAGAGACCCAGTACTTC.

This clonotype was picked up many times. This sequence joins TRBV7-2 and TRBJ2-5; 7 positions agree with TRBD2. The V segment lost 5 bases and the J segment 6 bases; nucleotides outside the gene matches: 12. CDR3 length equals 15 residues. Germline V gene sequence: CDR1 SGHTA, CDR2 FQGNSA. This chain's CDR3 is CASSPSGIGVKTQYF. CDR3 bases: TGTGCCAGCAGCCCCAGCGGGATAGGTGTGAAGACCCAGTACTTC. Full variable domain (rest looked up from reference TRBV7-2 and TRBJ2-5): GAGVSQSPSNKVTEKGKDVELRCDPISGHTALYWYRQSLGQGLEFLIYFQGNSAPDKSGLPSDRFSAERTGGSVSTLTIQRTQQEDSAVYLCASSPSGIGVKTQYFGPGTRLLVL.

This clonotype was picked up many times. In DNA form, the CDR3 reads TGCAGTGCTAGACCTCAAGTGGAGTATGGCTACACCTTC. This sequence encodes CSARPQVEYGYTF. V is TRBV20-1 and J is TRBJ1-2, with D unclear. Between the trimmed V and J ends, which lost 2 bases and 5 bases, there was a span of 12 bases. Germline values: CDR1 DFQATT, CDR2 SNEGSKA (reference sequence). This CDR3 region has 13 residues.